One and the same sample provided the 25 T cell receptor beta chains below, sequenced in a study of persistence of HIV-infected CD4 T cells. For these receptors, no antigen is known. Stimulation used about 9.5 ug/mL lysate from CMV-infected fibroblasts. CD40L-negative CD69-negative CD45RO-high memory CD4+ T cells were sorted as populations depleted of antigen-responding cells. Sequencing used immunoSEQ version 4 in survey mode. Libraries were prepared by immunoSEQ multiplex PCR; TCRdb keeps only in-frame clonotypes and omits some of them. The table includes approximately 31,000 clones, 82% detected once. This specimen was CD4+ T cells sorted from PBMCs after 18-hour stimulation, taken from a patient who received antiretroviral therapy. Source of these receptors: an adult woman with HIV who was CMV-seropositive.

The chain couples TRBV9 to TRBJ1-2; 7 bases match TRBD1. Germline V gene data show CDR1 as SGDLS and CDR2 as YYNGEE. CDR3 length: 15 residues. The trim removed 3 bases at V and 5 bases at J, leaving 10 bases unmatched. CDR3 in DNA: TGTGCCAGCAGCGCGACAGGGCAAGGGGGGTATGGCTACACCTTC. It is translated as CASSATGQGGYGYTF.

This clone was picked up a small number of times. CDR3 bases: TGTGCCAGTAGTATTAGCTCAGGGGCGGGTTATGGCTACACCTTC. Translation gives CASSISSGAGYGYTF. The V call is TRBV19, the J call TRBJ1-2, with a possible D match to TRBD1 (6 bases). Germline loops: CDR1 LNHDA, CDR2 SQIVND (reference sequence). V lost 3 bases to trimming and J lost 5 bases, with 16 bases between them. The CDR3 is 15 residues long.

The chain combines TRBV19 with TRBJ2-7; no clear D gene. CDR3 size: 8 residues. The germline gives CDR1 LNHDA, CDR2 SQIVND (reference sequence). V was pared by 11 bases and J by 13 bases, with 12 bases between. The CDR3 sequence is CAPQGKYF. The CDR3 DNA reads TGTGCCCCCCAAGGCAAATACTTC.

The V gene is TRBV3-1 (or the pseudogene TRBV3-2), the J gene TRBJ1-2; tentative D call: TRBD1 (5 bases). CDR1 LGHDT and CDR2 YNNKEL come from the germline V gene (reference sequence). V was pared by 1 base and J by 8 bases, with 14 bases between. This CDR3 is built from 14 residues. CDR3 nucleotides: TGTGCCAGCAGCCAAGTCTCCAGGGTGGGCGGCTACACCTTC. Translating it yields CASSQVSRVGGYTF.

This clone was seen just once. The CDR3 protein is CASSEGGYGYTF. CDR3 coding DNA: TGTGCCAGCAGTGAAGGTGGATACGGCTACACCTTC. V usage is TRBV2 and J usage is TRBJ1-2; D gene ambiguous. Trimming cost V 1 base and J 8 bases, with 8 bases left between them. CDR3 length equals 12 residues. Germline lookup yields CDR1 SNHLY and CDR2 FYNNEI.

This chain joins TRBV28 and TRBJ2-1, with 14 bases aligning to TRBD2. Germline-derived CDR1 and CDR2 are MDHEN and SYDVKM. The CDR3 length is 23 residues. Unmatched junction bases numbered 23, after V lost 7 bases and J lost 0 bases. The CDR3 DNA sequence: TGTGCCAGCACCTCTCTCGGGACTAGCGGGAGCCAACGTAGTTCGGGCTCCTACAATGAGCAGTTCTTC. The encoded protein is CASTSLGTSGSQRSSGSYNEQFF.

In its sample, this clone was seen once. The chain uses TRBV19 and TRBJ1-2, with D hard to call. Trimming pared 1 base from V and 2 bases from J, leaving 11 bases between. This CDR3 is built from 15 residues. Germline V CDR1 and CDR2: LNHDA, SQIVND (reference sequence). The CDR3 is CASSIGSAGNYGYTF. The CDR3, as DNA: TGTGCCAGTAGTATAGGTTCGGCGGGGAACTATGGCTACACCTTC.

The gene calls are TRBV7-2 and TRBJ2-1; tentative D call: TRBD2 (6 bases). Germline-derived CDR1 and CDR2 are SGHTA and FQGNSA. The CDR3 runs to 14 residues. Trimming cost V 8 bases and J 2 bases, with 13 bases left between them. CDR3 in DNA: TGTGCCAGCGGCGGCGGGGTAGCCTACAATGAGCAGTTCTTC. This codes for CASGGGVAYNEQFF.

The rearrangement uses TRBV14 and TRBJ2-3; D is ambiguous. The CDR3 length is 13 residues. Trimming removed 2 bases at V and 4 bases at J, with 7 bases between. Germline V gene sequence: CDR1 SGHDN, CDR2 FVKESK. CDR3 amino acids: CASSQLSADTQYF. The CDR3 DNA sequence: TGTGCCAGCAGCCAACTTTCCGCAGATACGCAGTATTTT. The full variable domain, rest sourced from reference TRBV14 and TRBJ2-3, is EAGVTQFPSHSVIEKGQTVTLRCDPISGHDNLYWYRRVMGKEIKFLLHFVKESKQDESGMPNNRFLAERTGGTYSTLKVQPAELEDSGVYFCASSQLSADTQYFGPGTRLTVL.

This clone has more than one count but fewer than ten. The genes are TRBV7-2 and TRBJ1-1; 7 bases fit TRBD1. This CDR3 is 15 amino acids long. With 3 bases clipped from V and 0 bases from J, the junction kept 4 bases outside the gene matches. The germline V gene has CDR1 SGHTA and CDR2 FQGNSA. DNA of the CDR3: TGTGCCAGCAGCTTGGGGGACAGATTGAACACTGAAGCTTTCTTT. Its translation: CASSLGDRLNTEAFF.

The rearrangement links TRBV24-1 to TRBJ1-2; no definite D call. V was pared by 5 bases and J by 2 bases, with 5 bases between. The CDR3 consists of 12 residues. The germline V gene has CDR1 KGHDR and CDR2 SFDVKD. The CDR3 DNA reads TGTGCCACCAGTGTGTCGAACTATGGCTACACCTTC. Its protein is CATSVSNYGYTF.

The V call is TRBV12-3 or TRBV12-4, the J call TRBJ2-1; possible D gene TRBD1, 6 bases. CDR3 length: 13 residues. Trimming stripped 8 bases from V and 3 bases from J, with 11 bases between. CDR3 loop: CASGQPNYNEQFF. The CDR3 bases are TGTGCCAGCGGACAGCCAAACTACAATGAGCAGTTCTTC.

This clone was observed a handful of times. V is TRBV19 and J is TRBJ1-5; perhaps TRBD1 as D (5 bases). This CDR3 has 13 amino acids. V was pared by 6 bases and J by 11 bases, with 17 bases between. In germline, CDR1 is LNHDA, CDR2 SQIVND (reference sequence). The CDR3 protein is CASRTGRTASQHF. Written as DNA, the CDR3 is TGTGCCAGTAGGACGGGACGGACTGCGTCCCAGCATTTT.

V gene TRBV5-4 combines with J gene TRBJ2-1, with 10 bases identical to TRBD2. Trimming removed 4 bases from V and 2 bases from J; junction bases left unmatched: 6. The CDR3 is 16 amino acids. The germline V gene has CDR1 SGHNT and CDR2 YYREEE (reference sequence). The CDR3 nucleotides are TGTGCCAGCAGCAGAGCGGGAGGGCCACCCTACAATGAGCAGTTCTTC. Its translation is CASSRAGGPPYNEQFF.

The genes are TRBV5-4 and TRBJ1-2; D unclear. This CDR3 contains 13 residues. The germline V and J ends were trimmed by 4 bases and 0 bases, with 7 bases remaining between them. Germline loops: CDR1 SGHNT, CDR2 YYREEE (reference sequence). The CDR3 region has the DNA TGTGCCAGCAGCACCATGACTAACTATGGCTACACCTTC. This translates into CASSTMTNYGYTF.

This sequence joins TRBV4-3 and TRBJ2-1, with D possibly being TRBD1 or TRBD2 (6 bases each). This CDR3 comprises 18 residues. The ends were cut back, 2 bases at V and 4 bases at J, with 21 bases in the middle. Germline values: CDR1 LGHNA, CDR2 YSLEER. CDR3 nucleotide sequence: TGCGCCAGCAGCCAACATCCAGGGGCCGGGGGCGAATACAATGAGCAGTTCTTC. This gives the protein CASSQHPGAGGEYNEQFF.

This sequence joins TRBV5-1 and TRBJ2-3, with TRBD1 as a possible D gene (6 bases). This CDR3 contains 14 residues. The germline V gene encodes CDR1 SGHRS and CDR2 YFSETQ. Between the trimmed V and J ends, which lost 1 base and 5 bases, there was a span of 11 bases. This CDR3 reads CASSLIQGEDTQYF. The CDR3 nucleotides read TGCGCCAGCAGCTTGATACAGGGAGAAGATACGCAGTATTTT.

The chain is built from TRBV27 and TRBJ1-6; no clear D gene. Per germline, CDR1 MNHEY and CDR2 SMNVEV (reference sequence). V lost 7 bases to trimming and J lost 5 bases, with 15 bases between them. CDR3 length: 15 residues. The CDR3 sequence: CASKFTVTDNSPLHF. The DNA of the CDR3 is TGTGCCAGCAAGTTTACTGTGACTGATAATTCACCCCTCCACTTT.

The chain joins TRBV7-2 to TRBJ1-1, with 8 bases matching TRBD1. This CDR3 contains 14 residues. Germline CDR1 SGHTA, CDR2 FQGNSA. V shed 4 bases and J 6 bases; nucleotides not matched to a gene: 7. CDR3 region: CASSSQDRVAEAFF. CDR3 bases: TGTGCCAGCAGCTCACAGGACAGGGTTGCTGAAGCTTTCTTT. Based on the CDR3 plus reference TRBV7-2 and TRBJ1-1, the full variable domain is GAGVSQSPSNKVTEKGKDVELRCDPISGHTALYWYRQSLGQGLEFLIYFQGNSAPDKSGLPSDRFSAERTGGSVSTLTIQRTQQEDSAVYLCASSSQDRVAEAFFGQGTRLTVV.

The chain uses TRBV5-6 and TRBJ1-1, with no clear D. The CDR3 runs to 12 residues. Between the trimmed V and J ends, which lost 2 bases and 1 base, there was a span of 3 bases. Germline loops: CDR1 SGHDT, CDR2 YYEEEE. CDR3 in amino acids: CASSLSNTEAFF. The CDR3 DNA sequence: TGTGCCAGCAGCTTATCGAACACTGAAGCTTTCTTT.

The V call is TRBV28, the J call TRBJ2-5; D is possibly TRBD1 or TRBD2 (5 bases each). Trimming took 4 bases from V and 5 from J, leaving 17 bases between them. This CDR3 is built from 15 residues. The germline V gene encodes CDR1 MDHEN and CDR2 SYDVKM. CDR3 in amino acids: CASSSPPGRKETQYF. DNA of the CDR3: TGTGCCAGCAGTTCGCCCCCGGGACGGAAGGAGACCCAGTACTTC.

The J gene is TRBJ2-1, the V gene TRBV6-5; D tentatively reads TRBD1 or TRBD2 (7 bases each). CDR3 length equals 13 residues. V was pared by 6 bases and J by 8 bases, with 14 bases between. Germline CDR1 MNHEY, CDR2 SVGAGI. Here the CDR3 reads CASRGGGRYEQFF. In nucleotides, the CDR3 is TGTGCCAGCAGGGGAGGGGGCAGGTATGAGCAGTTCTTC.

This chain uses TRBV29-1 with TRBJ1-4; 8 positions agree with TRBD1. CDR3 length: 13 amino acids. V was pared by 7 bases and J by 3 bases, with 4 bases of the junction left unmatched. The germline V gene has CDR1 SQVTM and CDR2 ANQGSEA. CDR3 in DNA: TGCAGCGCATCGACAGGGGCTAATGAAAAACTGTTTTTT. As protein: CSASTGANEKLFF.

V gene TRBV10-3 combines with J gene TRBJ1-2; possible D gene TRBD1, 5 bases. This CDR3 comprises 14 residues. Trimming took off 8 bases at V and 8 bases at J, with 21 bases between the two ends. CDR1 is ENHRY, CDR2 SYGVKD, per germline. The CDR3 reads CAIQGAGGSLGYTF. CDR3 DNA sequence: TGTGCCATCCAAGGAGCGGGGGGGTCCTTGGGCTACACCTTC.

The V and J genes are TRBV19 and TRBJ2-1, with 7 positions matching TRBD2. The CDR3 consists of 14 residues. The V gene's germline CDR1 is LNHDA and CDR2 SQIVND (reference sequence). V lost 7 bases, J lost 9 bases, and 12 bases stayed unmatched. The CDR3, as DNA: TGTGCCAGTACCACCACGGGTGGGGGGGGTGAGCAGTTCTTC. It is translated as CASTTTGGGGEQFF.